Sequencing of this TCR beta chain was carried out in a study of blood T cell repertoires in COVID-19 (dated by TCRdb to 2018 to 2021). Notes on the research overall: Collaborator samples came from the United States, Italy and Spain and covered acute and convalescent phases of COVID-19. The samples were drawn from two sources: the first 160 participants of the ongoing ImmuneRACE study, and 1,254 subjects contributed by 6 global collaborators. The material from the prospective study consisted of cDNA or gDNA derived from T cells, B-cell-depleted T cells, or PBMCs. Sample metadata almost always included a de-identified subject ID, COVID-19 status, age in years and sex. The repertoires were released in a freely available public database meant as a resource for research on the immune response to SARS-CoV-2. HLA class I and class II types, where available, came from metadata supplied by the sample provider rather than from assay-based typing. Subjects who had been exposed to COVID-19, were actively infected with it, or had recovered from it provided the deeply sampled blood TCRbeta repertoires that made up the dataset. What the work shows at the level of the full study, not this receptor alone: The amount of clinical and demographic metadata varied by source and participant and was provided uncurated.

TCRbeta CDR3 regions were amplified from genomic DNA by means of the immunoSEQ Assay, a bias-controlled multiplex PCR. The authors' pipeline ran thus. The number of nucleated cells in each sample was estimated from the amplification of reference gene primers within the assay. To quantify the absolute abundance of each unique TCRbeta CDR3 rearrangement, sequence reads were collapsed and filtered. Productive Simpson clonality was computed per sample as the square root of Simpson's diversity index over productive rearrangements. Drawn from immuneACCESS, this table holds only the in-frame rearrangements with V and J called that TCRdb kept. Clones are partly lost; checked studies trace under half to an unresolved V gene and leave the rest unexplained. From that table come the V and J calls and clone size; the DNA was used to work out D and trimming. This sample is represented by under 20,000 clones; roughly 89% of them were singletons. 20% to 25% of the sample rests with the top ten.

The collaborating institutions used their own protocols to collect whole blood in K2EDTA tubes. For TCRbeta analysis, collaborator samples were shipped as frozen whole blood, as isolated PBMCs, or as DNA extracted from either sample type. Concerning this clone: Its cognate antigen has yet to be identified. No base quality values were provided; no much bigger clone lies one nucleotide off.

The junction carries 10 bases between V and J, which are trimmed by 2 bases and 6 bases respectively. CDR1 and CDR2 are drawn from the germline V gene: MNHEY, SVGAGI. From cysteine to phenylalanine, the CDR3 is 14 amino acids long. This entry keeps only the CDR3 DNA: 42 bases, framed from base 1. The rearranged segments are TRBV6-5 and TRBJ2-2; perhaps TRBD1 is the D gene, with 6 bases matching. Input material: peripheral blood. This TCR was sampled from a man aged 55 to 70 with acute or convalescent COVID-19. CDR3 region: CASSYATGSGELFF. The sequenced DNA is TGTGCCAGCAGTTACGCAACAGGGTCCGGGGAGCTGTTTTTT.